A single sample gave rise to the 8 T cell receptor beta chains below, sequenced in a study of blood T cells in healthy people across ages. With a J-beta primer mix and a sample-barcoded 5' primer, a second PCR ran about 7 to 12 cycles. Each CDR3 protein is one row after TCRdb ran MiXCR on the 5' RACE reads. The table has hundreds of thousands of distinct CDR3 sequences, 48% seen once. What was sequenced was blood. The receptors shown here come from a man aged 30 to 39 in good health.

With respect to this clonotype: One junction end disagrees with the germline gene, perhaps due to a read error. The V call is TRBV3-1, the J call TRBJ2-2, with 8 bases matching TRBD2. Looked up from germline, CDR1 is LGHDT and CDR2 is YNNKEL (reference sequence). This CDR3 spans 16 amino acids. The CDR3 DNA reads as TGTGCCAGCAGACAAGGGGCGGGGGGGAACACCGGGGAGCTGTTTTTT. Translating it yields CASRQGAGGNTGELFF.

This clonotype has only a few counts. This chain joins TRBV20-1 and TRBJ2-3, with 7 bases fitting TRBD1. Trimming at V came to 4 bases and at J to 5 bases, leaving 3 bases not matched to a gene. Germline lookup yields CDR1 DFQATT and CDR2 SNEGSKA (reference sequence). The CDR3 runs to 12 residues. The CDR3 reads CSAKGAKDTQYF. CDR3 sequence (DNA): TGCAGTGCTAAGGGGGCAAAAGATACGCAGTATTTT.

With respect to this clonotype: A read error may be the cause here, since a much bigger clone is one base away. The chain links TRBV7-2 to TRBJ1-1; tentative D call: TRBD1 (5 bases). V shed 5 bases and J shed 5 bases, with 15 bases lying between them. Germline V gene sequence: CDR1 SGHTA, CDR2 FQGNSA. CDR3 length: 14 amino acids. The CDR3 loop reads CASSEHLGGTEAFF. CDR3 coding DNA: TGTGCCAGCAGCGAACACCTGGGGGGGACTGAAGCTTTCTTT.

The chain carries TRBV3-1 and TRBJ2-3; D possibly corresponds to TRBD1 (5 bases). This CDR3 comprises 16 residues. V was shortened by 0 bases and J by 0 bases, with 10 bases between the two germline ends. Germline lookup yields CDR1 LGHDT and CDR2 YNNKEL (reference sequence). The CDR3 reads CASSQDIGASTDTQYF. The CDR3, as DNA: TGTGCCAGCAGCCAAGATATTGGGGCTAGCACAGATACGCAGTATTTT.

This sequence joins TRBV7-2 and TRBJ2-6; 11 nucleotides agree with TRBD2. Germline CDR1 is SGHTA and CDR2 is FQGNSA. V trimming: 5 bases; J trimming: 0 bases; junction bases outside the gene matches: 9. This CDR3 is 19 amino acids long. DNA of the CDR3: TGTGCCAGCAGCCAAAACGTAGCGGGGGGGAGCTCTGGGGCCAACGTCCTGACTTTC. Translated: CASSQNVAGGSSGANVLTF.

This chain connects TRBV2 to TRBJ2-5; TRBD1 matches at 9 bases. The DNA end lines up better with TRBJ2-7; the J call may be wrong. CDR1 is SNHLY and CDR2 is FYNNEI in the germline V gene. This CDR3 region has 14 residues. Written as DNA, the CDR3 is TGTGCCAGCAGTGGTGGGACAGGGCTTTACGAGCAGTACTTC. It yields the protein CASSGGTGLYEQYF.

This clonotype appeared once. The genes are TRBV6-1 and TRBJ1-2, with D maybe TRBD1 (6 bases). Trimming took 5 bases from V and 4 from J, leaving 20 bases between them. Germline V lookup: CDR1 MNHNS, CDR2 SASEGT. CDR3 length: 16 amino acids. CDR3 sequence reads: CASSPPGTSTSYGYTF. CDR3 coding DNA: TGTGCCAGCAGTCCCCCGGGGACATCAACCTCCTATGGCTACACCTTC.

The chain uses TRBV2 and TRBJ1-2; D may be TRBD1 (6 bases). CDR1 SNHLY and CDR2 FYNNEI come from the germline V gene. This CDR3 spans 13 amino acids. Trimming removed 2 bases at V and 6 bases at J, with 10 bases between. CDR3: CASSEWAGDGYTF. The CDR3 nucleotides are TGTGCCAGCAGTGAATGGGCAGGGGATGGCTACACCTTC.